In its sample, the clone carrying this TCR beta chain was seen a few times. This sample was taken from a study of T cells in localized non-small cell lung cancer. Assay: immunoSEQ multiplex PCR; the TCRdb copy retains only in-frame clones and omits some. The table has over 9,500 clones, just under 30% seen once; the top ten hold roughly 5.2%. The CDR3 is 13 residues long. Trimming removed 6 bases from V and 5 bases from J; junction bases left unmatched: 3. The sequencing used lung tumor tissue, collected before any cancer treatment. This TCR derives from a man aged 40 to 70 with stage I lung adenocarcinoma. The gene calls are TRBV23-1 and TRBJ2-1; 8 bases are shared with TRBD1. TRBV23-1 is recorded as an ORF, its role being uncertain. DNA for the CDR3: TGCGCCAGCAGCCAGGGGGCCAACAATGAGCAGTTCTTC. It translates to CASSQGANNEQFF.